Listed here are 14 T cell receptor beta chains from one sample, sequenced in a study of beta chain features in type 1 diabetes. Whole-study findings and limits: Moderate but significant shortening of TCRB CDR3s was recorded in all four CD4+ subsets from Type 1 diabetes patients.

As every portion of the isolated RNA was reverse transcribed, the sequencing read expressed TCRB transcripts. The table came from immunoSEQ multiplex PCR; TCRdb's copy has only in-frame clones and leaves some out. The profile shows around 150,000 clones, 6.5% to 10% of them singletons. For these TCRs, the target antigens are not known. What was sequenced was central memory CD4+ T cells from blood. Receptor source: a woman younger than 30 with type 1 diabetes.

This clone was seen once. As DNA, the CDR3 is TGTGCCAGCAGCGCCGGGACAGGGGGCAATCAGCCCCAGCATTTT. Translating it yields CASSAGTGGNQPQHF. The rearrangement joins TRBV27 to TRBJ1-5; TRBD1 aligns across 10 bases. The length of the CDR3 is 15 residues. Losses at the gene ends were 6 bases for V and 2 bases for J; bases not matched to a gene: 4. Looked up from germline, CDR1 is MNHEY and CDR2 is SMNVEV (reference sequence).

The table lists this clone with a few counts. This chain uses TRBV7-2 with TRBJ2-2; 10 bases map to TRBD2. CDR1 is SGHTA, CDR2 FQGNSA, per germline. V dropped 6 bases and J dropped 1; count of bases not matched to a gene: 5. The CDR3 is made up of 16 amino acids. The CDR3: CASSPVAGGNTGELFF. CDR3 nucleotide sequence: TGTGCCAGCAGTCCGGTAGCGGGAGGGAACACCGGGGAGCTGTTTTTT.

The chain carries TRBV18 and TRBJ1-1; 8 bases fit TRBD1. The trim removed 3 bases at V and 1 base at J, leaving 1 base unmatched. The CDR3 is made up of 14 amino acids. CDR1 is KGHSH and CDR2 is LQKENI in the germline V gene. CDR3 residues: CASSPGTGNTEAFF. In DNA form, the CDR3 reads TGTGCCAGCTCACCCGGGACAGGGAACACTGAAGCTTTCTTT.

The sample holds a few counts of this clone. V usage is TRBV27 and J usage is TRBJ2-1; 12 positions match TRBD2. The CDR3 is 14 amino acids. The germline gives CDR1 MNHEY, CDR2 SMNVEV (reference sequence). J gave up 8 bases and V 8 bases, and 7 bases lay outside the gene matches. DNA for the CDR3: TGTGCCAGCCTAGCGGGAGGGCCTTTTGATGAGCAGTTCTTC. Protein sequence: CASLAGGPFDEQFF.

This chain joins TRBV5-4 and TRBJ1-2; perhaps TRBD1 as D (6 bases). The CDR3 length is 14 residues. Trimming took off 4 bases at V and 8 bases at J, with 18 bases between the two ends. The germline CDR1 and CDR2 sequences are SGHNT and YYREEE (reference sequence). DNA of the CDR3: TGTGCCAGCAGCCCGATGACAGGACGCCTAGGCTACACCTTC. As protein: CASSPMTGRLGYTF.

The chain has TRBV27 and TRBJ2-1, with TRBD2 as a possible D gene (6 bases). This CDR3 is 14 amino acids long. Germline V gene lookup returns CDR1 MNHEY and CDR2 SMNVEV (reference sequence). Between the trimmed V and J ends, which lost 1 base and 10 bases, there was a span of 14 bases. CDR3: CASSLYSSAGEQFF. The CDR3 DNA sequence: TGTGCCAGCAGTTTATATAGTTCGGCGGGGGAGCAGTTCTTC.

This clone was found a few times. The same CDR3 arises from other DNA sequences in this sample as well. This rearrangement joins TRBV5-1 to TRBJ2-1, with TRBD2 matching over 11 bases. CDR3 size: 14 residues. With V trimmed by 5 bases and J by 7 bases, 5 bases remained unmatched. Germline V CDR1 and CDR2: SGHRS, YFSETQ. The CDR3 spells CASSGTSGLNEQFF. In DNA form, the CDR3 reads TGCGCCAGCAGTGGGACTAGCGGCCTTAATGAGCAGTTCTTC.

The chain joins TRBV2 to TRBJ2-7; possible D gene TRBD1, 6 bases. Germline CDR1 SNHLY, CDR2 FYNNEI. There are 12 residues in the CDR3. Between the trimmed V and J ends, which lost 6 bases and 3 bases, there was a span of 9 bases. CDR3: CASSVQGYEQYF. Here the CDR3 DNA reads TGTGCCAGCAGCGTACAGGGCTACGAGCAGTACTTC.

This clone was seen a handful of times. V gene TRBV21-1 combines with J gene TRBJ2-7; TRBD1, the table's D call, was not compared with the DNA. TRBV21-1 is deemed a pseudogene. CDR3 length equals 16 residues. The CDR3 sequence: CASRYLGTGVWYEQYF. In nucleotides, the CDR3 is TGTGCCAGCAGGTACCTAGGGACAGGGGTTTGGTACGAGCAGTACTTC.

This chain joins TRBV7-2 and TRBJ1-1; 10 bases are a match to TRBD1. CDR3 size: 14 residues. The V and J ends lost 5 bases and 6 bases, in that order; junction bases with no gene match: 6. Per germline, CDR1 SGHTA and CDR2 FQGNSA. Here the CDR3 reads CASSLTGGVSEAFF. As DNA, the CDR3 is TGTGCCAGCAGCCTGACAGGGGGCGTCTCTGAAGCTTTCTTT.

This clone came up many times. The gene calls are TRBV7-2 and TRBJ2-2; possible D gene TRBD2, 6 bases. With 4 bases removed from V and 7 bases from J, the gap between germline ends came to 19 bases. Germline values: CDR1 SGHTA, CDR2 FQGNSA. The CDR3 spans 16 residues. The chain's CDR3 is CASSSRRSGVDGELFF. CDR3 DNA: TGTGCCAGCAGCTCCCGTAGATCGGGAGTTGACGGGGAGCTGTTTTTT.

This clone showed up just a few times. The CDR3 DNA sequence: TGTGCCAGCAGCGTAGCGGCTAGCGGCGCCCCCCATGAGCAGTTCTTC. This encodes CASSVAASGAPHEQFF. The V call is TRBV9, the J call TRBJ2-1; 7 bases are shared with TRBD2. This CDR3 has 16 residues. V dropped 0 bases and J dropped 8; count of bases not matched to a gene: 11. Germline CDR1 and CDR2: SGDLS and YYNGEE.

This sequence joins TRBV19 and TRBJ1-2; the D gene is possibly TRBD1 (6 bases). This CDR3 is 16 amino acids long. V was shortened by 4 bases and J by 7 bases, with 22 bases between the two germline ends. CDR1 and CDR2 (germline): LNHDA, SQIVND (reference sequence). The CDR3 reads CASSTTAARGWFGYTF. DNA of the CDR3: TGTGCCAGTAGTACAACCGCGGCCAGGGGCTGGTTTGGCTACACCTTC.

V and J are TRBV29-1 and TRBJ1-4; 8 bases align to TRBD1. The CDR3 covers 11 residues. Germline V gives CDR1 SQVTM, CDR2 ANQGSEA. The V gene end was trimmed by 7 bases and the J gene end by 8 bases; junction bases not matched to a gene: 3. CDR3 in amino acids: CSGQGREKLFF. The CDR3 DNA sequence: TGCAGCGGACAGGGGAGGGAAAAACTGTTTTTT.